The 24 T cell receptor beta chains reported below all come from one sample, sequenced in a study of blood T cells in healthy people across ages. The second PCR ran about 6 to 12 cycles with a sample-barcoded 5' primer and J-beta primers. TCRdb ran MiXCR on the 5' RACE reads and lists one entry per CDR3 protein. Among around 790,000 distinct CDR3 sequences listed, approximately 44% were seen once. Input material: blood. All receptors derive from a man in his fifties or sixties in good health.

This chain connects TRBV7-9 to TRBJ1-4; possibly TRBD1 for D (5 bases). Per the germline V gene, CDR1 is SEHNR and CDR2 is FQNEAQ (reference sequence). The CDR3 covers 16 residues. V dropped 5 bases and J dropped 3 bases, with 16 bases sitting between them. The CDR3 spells CASSPRGAGSNEKLFF. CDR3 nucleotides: TGTGCCAGCAGCCCCCGTGGGGCAGGTTCTAATGAAAAACTGTTTTTT.

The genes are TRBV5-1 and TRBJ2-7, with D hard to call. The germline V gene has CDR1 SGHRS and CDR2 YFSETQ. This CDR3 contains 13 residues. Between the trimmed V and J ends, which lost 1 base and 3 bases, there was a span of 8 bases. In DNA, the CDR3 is TGCGCCAGCAGCTTGATGGCAGGCTACGAGCAGTACTTC. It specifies CASSLMAGYEQYF.

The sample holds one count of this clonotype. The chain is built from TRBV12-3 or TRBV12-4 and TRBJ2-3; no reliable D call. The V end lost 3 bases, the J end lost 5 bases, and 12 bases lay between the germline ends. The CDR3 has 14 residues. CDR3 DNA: TGTGCCAGCAGTTTCGGAGTGAGAGGAGATACGCAGTATTTT. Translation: CASSFGVRGDTQYF.

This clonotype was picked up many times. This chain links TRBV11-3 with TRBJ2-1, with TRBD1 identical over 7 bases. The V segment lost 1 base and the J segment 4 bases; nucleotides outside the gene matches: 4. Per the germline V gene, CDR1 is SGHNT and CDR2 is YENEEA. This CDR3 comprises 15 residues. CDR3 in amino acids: CASSLGGGRYNEQFF. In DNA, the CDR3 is TGTGCCAGCAGCTTAGGAGGGGGCCGGTACAATGAGCAGTTCTTC.

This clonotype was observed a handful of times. CDR3 amino acids: CASSQEGHFDEQYF. CDR3 coding DNA: TGTGCCAGCAGCCAAGAGGGACATTTTGACGAGCAGTACTTC. The chain uses TRBV3-1 and TRBJ2-7; tentatively, D is TRBD1 (6 bases). The CDR3 runs to 14 residues. The germline V and J ends were trimmed by 0 bases and 5 bases, with 11 bases remaining between them. Germline lookup yields CDR1 LGHDT and CDR2 YNNKEL (reference sequence).

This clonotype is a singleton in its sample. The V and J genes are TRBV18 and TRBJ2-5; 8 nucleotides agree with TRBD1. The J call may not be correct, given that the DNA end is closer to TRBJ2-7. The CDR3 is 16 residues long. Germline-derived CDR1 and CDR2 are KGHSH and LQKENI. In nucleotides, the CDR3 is TGTGCCAGCTCACCTCCGGACAGGGTTGACGCTTACGAGCAGTACTTC. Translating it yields CASSPPDRVDAYEQYF.

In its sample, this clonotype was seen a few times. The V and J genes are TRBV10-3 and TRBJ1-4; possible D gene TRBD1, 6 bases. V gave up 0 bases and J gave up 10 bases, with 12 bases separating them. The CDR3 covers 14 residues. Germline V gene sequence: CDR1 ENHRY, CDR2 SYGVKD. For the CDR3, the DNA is TGTGCCATCAGTGAGTCGGCAGGGGATAGAAAACTGTTTTTT. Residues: CAISESAGDRKLFF.

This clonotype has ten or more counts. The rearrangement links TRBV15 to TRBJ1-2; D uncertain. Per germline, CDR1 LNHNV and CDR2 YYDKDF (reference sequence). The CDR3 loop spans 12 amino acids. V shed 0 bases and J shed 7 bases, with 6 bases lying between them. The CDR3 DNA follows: TGTGCCACCAGCAGAGACTCAGTTGGCTACACCTTC. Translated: CATSRDSVGYTF. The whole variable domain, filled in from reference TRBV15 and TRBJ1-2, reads DAMVIQNPRYQVTQFGKPVTLSCSQTLNHNVMYWYQQKSSQAPKLLFHYYDKDFNNEADTPDNFQSRRPNTSFCFLDIRSPGLGDTAMYLCATSRDSVGYTFGSGTRLTVV.

For the CDR3, the DNA is TGTGCCAGCGAGGGACAGGGATGCAATGAGCAGTTCTTC. Protein product: CASEGQGCNEQFF. The V gene is TRBV11-2, the J gene TRBJ2-1; 9 positions agree with TRBD1. V lost 8 bases to trimming and J lost 6 bases; unmatched junction nucleotides: 5. The CDR3 covers 13 residues. In germline, CDR1 is SGHAT, CDR2 FQNNGV.

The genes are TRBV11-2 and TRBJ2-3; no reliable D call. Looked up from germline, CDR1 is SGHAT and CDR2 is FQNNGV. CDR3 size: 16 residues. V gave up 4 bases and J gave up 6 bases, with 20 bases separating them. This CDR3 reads CASSSIARAPGDTQYF. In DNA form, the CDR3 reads TGTGCCAGCAGCTCCATTGCTCGGGCCCCCGGGGATACGCAGTATTTT.

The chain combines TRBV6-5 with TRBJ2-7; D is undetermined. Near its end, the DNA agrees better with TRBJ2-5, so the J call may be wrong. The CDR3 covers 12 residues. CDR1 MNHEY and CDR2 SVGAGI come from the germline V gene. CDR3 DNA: TGTGCCAGCAAGGATCAGGTTGAGACCCAGTACTTC. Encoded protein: CASKDQVETQYF.

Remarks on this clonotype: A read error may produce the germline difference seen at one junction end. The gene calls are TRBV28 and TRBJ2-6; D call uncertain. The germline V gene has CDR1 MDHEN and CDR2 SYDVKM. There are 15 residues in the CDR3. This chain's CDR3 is CVSRTGASGANVLTF. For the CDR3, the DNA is TGTGTCAGCAGGACCGGAGCTTCTGGGGCCAACGTCCTGACTTTC. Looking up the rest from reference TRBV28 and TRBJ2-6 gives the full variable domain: DVKVTQSSRYLVKRTGEKVFLECVQDMDHENMFWYRQDPGLGLRLIYFSYDVKMKEKGDIPEGYSVSREKKERFSLILESASTNQTSMYLCVSRTGASGANVLTFGAGSRLTVL.

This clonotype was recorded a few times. CDR3 region: CASSLGQGVSTDTQYF. The CDR3 nucleotides read TGCGCCAGCAGCTTGGGACAGGGTGTAAGCACAGATACGCAGTATTTT. The genes are TRBV5-1 and TRBJ2-3; 7 positions agree with TRBD1. The CDR3 is 16 amino acids. Germline V gives CDR1 SGHRS, CDR2 YFSETQ. The junction had 4 bases not matched to a gene; V was cut back by 0 bases and J by 0 bases. The full variable domain, completed using reference TRBV5-1 and TRBJ2-3, is KAGVTQTPRYLIKTRGQQVTLSCSPISGHRSVSWYQQTPGQGLQFLFEYFSETQRNKGNFPGRFSGRQFSNSRSEMNVSTLELGDSALYLCASSLGQGVSTDTQYFGPGTRLTVL.

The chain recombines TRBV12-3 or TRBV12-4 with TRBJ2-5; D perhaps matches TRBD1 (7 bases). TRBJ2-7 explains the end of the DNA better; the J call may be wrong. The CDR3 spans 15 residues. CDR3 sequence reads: CASSPHLQGGYEQYF. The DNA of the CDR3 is TGTGCCAGTAGTCCCCATCTTCAGGGGGGCTACGAGCAGTACTTC.

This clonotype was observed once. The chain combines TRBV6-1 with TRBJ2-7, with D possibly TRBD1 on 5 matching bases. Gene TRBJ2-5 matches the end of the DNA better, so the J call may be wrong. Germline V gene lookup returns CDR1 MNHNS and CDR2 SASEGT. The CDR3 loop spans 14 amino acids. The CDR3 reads CASQGPVPSETQYF. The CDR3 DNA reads TGTGCCAGCCAGGGTCCGGTCCCATCGGAGACCCAGTACTTC.

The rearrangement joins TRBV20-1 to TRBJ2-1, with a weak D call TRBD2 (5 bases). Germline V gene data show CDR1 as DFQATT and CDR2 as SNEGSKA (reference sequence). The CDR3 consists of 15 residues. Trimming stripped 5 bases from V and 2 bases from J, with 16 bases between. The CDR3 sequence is CSAPTVGSPYNEQFF. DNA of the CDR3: TGCAGTGCTCCCACAGTGGGGAGCCCCTACAATGAGCAGTTCTTC.

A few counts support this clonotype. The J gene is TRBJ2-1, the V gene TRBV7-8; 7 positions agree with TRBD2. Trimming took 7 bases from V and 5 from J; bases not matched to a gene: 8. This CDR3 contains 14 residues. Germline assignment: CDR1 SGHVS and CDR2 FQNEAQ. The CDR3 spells CASNRAGDNNEQFF. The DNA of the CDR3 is TGTGCCAGCAACCGGGCGGGGGATAACAATGAGCAGTTCTTC.

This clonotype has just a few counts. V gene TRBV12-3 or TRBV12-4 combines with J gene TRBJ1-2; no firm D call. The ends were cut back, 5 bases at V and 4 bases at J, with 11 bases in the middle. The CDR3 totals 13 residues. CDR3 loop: CASSPLAAYGYTF. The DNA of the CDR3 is TGTGCCAGCAGTCCCCTGGCGGCCTATGGCTACACCTTC.

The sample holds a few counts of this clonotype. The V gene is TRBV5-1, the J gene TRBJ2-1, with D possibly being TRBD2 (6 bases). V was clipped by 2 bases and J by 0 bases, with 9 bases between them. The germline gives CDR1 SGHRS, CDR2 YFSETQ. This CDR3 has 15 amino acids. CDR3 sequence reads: CASSFDGSSYNEQFF. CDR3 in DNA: TGCGCCAGCAGCTTTGACGGGAGCTCCTACAATGAGCAGTTCTTC. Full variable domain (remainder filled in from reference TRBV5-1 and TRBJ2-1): KAGVTQTPRYLIKTRGQQVTLSCSPISGHRSVSWYQQTPGQGLQFLFEYFSETQRNKGNFPGRFSGRQFSNSRSEMNVSTLELGDSALYLCASSFDGSSYNEQFFGPGTRLTVL.

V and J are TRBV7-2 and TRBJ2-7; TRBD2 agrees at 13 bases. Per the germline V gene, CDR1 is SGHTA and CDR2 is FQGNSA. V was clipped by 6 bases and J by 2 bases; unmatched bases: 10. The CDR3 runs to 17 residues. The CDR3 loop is CASSTGLAGAGAYEQYF. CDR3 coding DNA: TGTGCCAGCAGTACAGGACTAGCGGGGGCCGGGGCCTACGAGCAGTACTTC.

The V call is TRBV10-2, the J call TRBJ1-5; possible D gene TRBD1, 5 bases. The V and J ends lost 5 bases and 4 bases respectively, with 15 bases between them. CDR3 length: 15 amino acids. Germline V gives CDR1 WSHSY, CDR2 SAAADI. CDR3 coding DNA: TGCGCCAGCAGTCCTGGGGGGGTGAGGAATCAGCCCCAGCATTTT. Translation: CASSPGGVRNQPQHF.

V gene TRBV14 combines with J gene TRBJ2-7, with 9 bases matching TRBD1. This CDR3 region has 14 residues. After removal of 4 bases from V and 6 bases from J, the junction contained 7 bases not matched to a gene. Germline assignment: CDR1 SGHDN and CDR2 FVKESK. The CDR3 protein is CASSPQGALSEQYF. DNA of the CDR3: TGTGCCAGCAGCCCACAGGGGGCGCTTTCCGAGCAGTACTTC.

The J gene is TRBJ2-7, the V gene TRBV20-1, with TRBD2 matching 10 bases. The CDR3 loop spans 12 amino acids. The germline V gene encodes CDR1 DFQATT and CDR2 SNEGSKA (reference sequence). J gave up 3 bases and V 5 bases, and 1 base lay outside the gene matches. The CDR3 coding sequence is TGCAGTGCTTGGACTAGCGGCTACGAGCAGTACTTC. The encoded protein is CSAWTSGYEQYF.

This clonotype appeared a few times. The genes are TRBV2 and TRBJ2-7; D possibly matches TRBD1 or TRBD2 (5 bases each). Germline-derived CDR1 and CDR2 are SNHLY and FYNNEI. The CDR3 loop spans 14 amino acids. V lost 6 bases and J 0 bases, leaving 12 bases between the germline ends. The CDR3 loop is CASRDGTSSYEQYF. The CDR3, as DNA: TGTGCCAGCAGGGACGGGACCAGCTCCTACGAGCAGTACTTC.